A single sample is the source of the 27 T cell receptor beta chains below, sequenced in a study of radiotherapy plus CTLA-4 blockade in lung cancer. Profiled with immunoSEQ multiplex PCR; TCRdb holds only in-frame clones, not every one. The table records some 62,000 clones, 70% to 85% of them present only once. The source material was peripheral blood, sampled from a patient treated with radiotherapy plus ipilimumab. Every receptor here comes from a human donor with non-small cell lung cancer who had a complete response to radiotherapy plus ipilimumab.

This clone was counted a single time. The CDR3 reads CAIRGVLDYGYTF. The CDR3 DNA reads TGTGCCATCAGAGGGGTTCTGGACTATGGCTACACCTTC. The chain couples TRBV10-3 to TRBJ1-2; possibly TRBD1 for D (5 bases). With 6 bases removed from V and 3 bases from J, the gap between germline ends came to 11 bases. CDR3 length: 13 residues. CDR1 ENHRY and CDR2 SYGVKD come from the germline V gene.

The chain employs TRBV6-5 and TRBJ2-5, with D hard to call. Deletions cut 0 bases from V and 0 bases from J, with 8 bases between. The germline V gene has CDR1 MNHEY and CDR2 SVGAGI. The length of the CDR3 is 15 residues. This CDR3 reads CASSYSEQNQETQYF. The CDR3 DNA sequence: TGTGCCAGCAGTTACTCTGAGCAGAACCAAGAGACCCAGTACTTC.

The chain carries TRBV19 and TRBJ1-3; D perhaps matches TRBD1 (6 bases). V was clipped by 1 base and J by 3 bases, with 13 bases between them. Looked up from germline, CDR1 is LNHDA and CDR2 is SQIVND (reference sequence). This CDR3 spans 16 amino acids. In nucleotides, the CDR3 is TGTGCCAGTAGTATAGCCGGGACAAGGAGTGGAAACACCATATATTTT. Amino acid sequence: CASSIAGTRSGNTIYF.

The V call is TRBV19, the J call TRBJ1-2, with TRBD1 matching over 11 bases. V lost 6 bases and J lost 3; bases outside the gene matches: 18. Germline CDR1 LNHDA, CDR2 SQIVND (reference sequence). CDR3 length equals 19 residues. The CDR3 loop is CASRRTRDRGSLRHYGYTF. In DNA, the CDR3 is TGTGCCAGTAGAAGGACCCGGGACAGGGGGAGCCTTCGTCACTATGGCTACACCTTC.

This clone was detected a few times. This chain connects TRBV30 to TRBJ2-6; 7 positions agree with TRBD1. Germline V CDR1 and CDR2: GTSNPN, SVGIG (reference sequence). This CDR3 spans 18 amino acids. V shed 3 bases and J 0 bases; nucleotides not matched to a gene: 11. CDR3 nucleotides: TGTGCCTGGAGCGCGGGCAGGGGGATATTCTCTGGGGCCAACGTCCTGACTTTC. Residues: CAWSAGRGIFSGANVLTF.

The chain is built from TRBV28 and TRBJ1-3, with D unresolved. From germline, CDR1 is MDHEN and CDR2 SYDVKM. V was clipped by 5 bases and J by 0 bases, with 11 bases between them. CDR3 length: 15 amino acids. CDR3 sequence reads: CASSSYESSGNTIYF. The CDR3 nucleotides read TGTGCCAGCAGTAGTTACGAAAGCTCTGGAAACACCATATATTTT.

The chain couples TRBV10-1 to TRBJ2-3; 10 nucleotides align to TRBD2. From germline, CDR1 is WNHNN and CDR2 SYGVQD (reference sequence). CDR3 length: 17 amino acids. J lost 3 bases, V lost 3 bases, and 9 bases had no gene match. This CDR3 is CASSEHRLAGVTDTQYF. The CDR3 nucleotides are TGCGCCAGCAGTGAACATAGGCTAGCGGGGGTTACAGATACGCAGTATTTT.

V gene TRBV10-2 combines with J gene TRBJ2-2; no clear D. Trimming left V 2 bases short and J 6 bases short, with 7 bases between. This CDR3 is 13 amino acids long. CDR1 is WSHSY and CDR2 is SAAADI in the germline V gene. The CDR3 sequence: CASSESGSGELFF. The DNA for the CDR3 is TGCGCCAGCAGTGAGAGTGGCTCCGGGGAGCTGTTTTTT.

The chain is built from TRBV13 and TRBJ2-6, with a weak D call TRBD2 (6 bases). Germline CDR1 reads PRHDT; CDR2 reads FYEKMQ (reference sequence). This CDR3 has 17 amino acids. Trimming cost V 3 bases and J 1 base, with 13 bases left between them. DNA of the CDR3: TGTGCCAGCAGCTTTCTGGGGGGAGCGTCTGGGGCCAACGTCCTGACTTTC. This gives the protein CASSFLGGASGANVLTF.

V usage is TRBV6-6 and J usage is TRBJ2-2; D may be TRBD1 (6 bases). The germline CDR1 and CDR2 sequences are MNHNY and SVGAGI (reference sequence). With 5 bases removed from V and 0 bases from J, the gap between germline ends came to 13 bases. This CDR3 is built from 16 residues. The CDR3 region has the DNA TGTGCCAGCAGTACCTCGGACAGAACGAACACCGGGGAGCTGTTTTTT. Protein: CASSTSDRTNTGELFF.

V is TRBV4-3 and J is TRBJ1-2, with 8 bases aligning to TRBD1. Germline lookup yields CDR1 LGHNA and CDR2 YSLEER. Trimming at V came to 1 base and at J to 1 base, leaving 8 bases not matched to a gene. CDR3 length: 17 amino acids. The DNA for the CDR3 is TGCGCCAGCAGCCAAGTTGGGACAGGAAACGTTAACTATGGCTACACCTTC. It specifies CASSQVGTGNVNYGYTF.

This clone appeared a few times. The identical CDR3 is also encoded by other nucleotide sequences in the sample. The chain joins TRBV5-1 to TRBJ2-1; 7 bases fit TRBD2. Germline V gene lookup returns CDR1 SGHRS and CDR2 YFSETQ. The trim removed 0 bases at V and 4 bases at J, leaving 7 bases unmatched. This CDR3 spans 16 amino acids. For the CDR3, the DNA is TGCGCCAGCAGCTTGGAGGGGACCGGGGGGTACAATGAGCAGTTCTTC. Amino acid sequence: CASSLEGTGGYNEQFF. Combining the CDR3 with reference TRBV5-1 and TRBJ2-1 gives the whole variable domain KAGVTQTPRYLIKTRGQQVTLSCSPISGHRSVSWYQQTPGQGLQFLFEYFSETQRNKGNFPGRFSGRQFSNSRSEMNVSTLELGDSALYLCASSLEGTGGYNEQFFGPGTRLTVL.

V is TRBV7-2 and J is TRBJ2-5; the D gene is possibly TRBD2 (6 bases). The CDR3 contains 11 residues. Germline V gene data show CDR1 as SGHTA and CDR2 as FQGNSA. Trimming took off 5 bases at V and 7 bases at J, with 8 bases between the two ends. Here the CDR3 reads CASSLRGTQYF. The CDR3 DNA sequence: TGTGCCAGCAGCCTGCGGGGGACCCAGTACTTC.

The chain has TRBV2 and TRBJ1-2, with a possible D match to TRBD1 (5 bases). The germline V and J ends were trimmed by 1 base and 1 base, with 10 bases remaining between them. The CDR3 consists of 15 residues. Germline CDR1 is SNHLY and CDR2 is FYNNEI. DNA of the CDR3: TGTGCCAGCAGTGAAGGGGGCGGCGGTAACTATGGCTACACCTTC. Encoded protein: CASSEGGGGNYGYTF.

The chain links TRBV7-8 to TRBJ2-7, with 7 bases fitting TRBD1. Germline-derived CDR1 and CDR2 are SGHVS and FQNEAQ. J lost 0 bases, V lost 5 bases, and 7 bases had no gene match. This CDR3 spans 15 amino acids. The CDR3 reads CASSTRDSLSYEQYF. In DNA, the CDR3 is TGTGCCAGCAGCACTAGGGACAGCCTCTCCTACGAGCAGTACTTC.

The chain combines TRBV5-1 with TRBJ1-1, with a weak D call TRBD1 (5 bases). The CDR3 totals 14 residues. Per germline, CDR1 SGHRS and CDR2 YFSETQ. The ends were cut back, 2 bases at V and 0 bases at J, with 8 bases in the middle. The CDR3 DNA follows: TGCGCCAGCAGCTTCGGGGCAGTGAACACTGAAGCTTTCTTT. It encodes CASSFGAVNTEAFF.

This clone was recorded once. The chain recombines TRBV18 with TRBJ2-3; 7 bases line up with TRBD1. The V segment lost 3 bases and the J segment 2 bases; nucleotides outside the gene matches: 2. The CDR3 spans 14 residues. Germline assignment: CDR1 KGHSH and CDR2 LQKENI. CDR3 DNA: TGTGCCAGCTCACCGGGACAGAACACAGATACGCAGTATTTT. Its translation: CASSPGQNTDTQYF. Looking up the rest from reference TRBV18 and TRBJ2-3 gives the full variable domain: NAGVMQNPRHLVRRRGQEARLRCSPMKGHSHVYWYRQLPEEGLKFMVYLQKENIIDESGMPKERFSAEFPKEGPSILRIQQVVRGDSAAYFCASSPGQNTDTQYFGPGTRLTVL.

DNA of the CDR3: TGTGCCAGCAGCGCGTCAGGGGGAAGAAACACCATATATTTT. Translation: CASSASGGRNTIYF. The J gene is TRBJ1-3, the V gene TRBV9; 7 positions match TRBD1. The V gene's germline CDR1 is SGDLS and CDR2 YYNGEE. The CDR3 extends over 14 amino acids. Unmatched junction bases numbered 5, after V lost 3 bases and J lost 5 bases.

This clone occurred a few times. The chain combines TRBV6-5 with TRBJ1-1; no clear D. V was clipped by 4 bases and J by 3 bases, with 3 bases between them. Germline loops: CDR1 MNHEY, CDR2 SVGAGI. The CDR3 contains 11 residues. The DNA of the CDR3 is TGTGCCAGCAGTTTTGACACTGAAGCTTTCTTT. It codes for CASSFDTEAFF.

This clone showed up just once. The V gene is TRBV19, the J gene TRBJ1-2; tentative D call: TRBD1 (6 bases). Germline V gene sequence: CDR1 LNHDA, CDR2 SQIVND (reference sequence). The ends were cut back, 3 bases at V and 4 bases at J, with 15 bases in the middle. This CDR3 spans 15 amino acids. For the CDR3, the DNA is TGTGCCAGTAGTATGGTGTCTGGACAGTCCTATGGCTACACCTTC. Residues: CASSMVSGQSYGYTF.

The chain joins TRBV27 to TRBJ2-7; 8 bases are shared with TRBD1. With V trimmed by 8 bases and J by 3 bases, 9 bases remained unmatched. The CDR3 sequence is 14 residues long. Per germline, CDR1 MNHEY and CDR2 SMNVEV (reference sequence). CDR3 DNA: TGTGCCAGCGGCCCCCGGGACAGGCTCTACGAGCAGTACTTC. It specifies CASGPRDRLYEQYF.

The chain employs TRBV2 and TRBJ2-3; 11 positions match TRBD2. The CDR3 length is 15 residues. Trimming removed 8 bases from V and 6 bases from J; junction bases left unmatched: 10. Germline V CDR1 and CDR2: SNHLY, FYNNEI. The CDR3 loop is CASSQLAGGRDTQYF. In DNA, the CDR3 is TGTGCCAGCTCCCAGTTAGCGGGGGGGAGGGATACGCAGTATTTT.

The chain couples TRBV15 to TRBJ2-5, with D perhaps assigned TRBD1 or TRBD2 (5 bases each). V was cut by 5 bases and J by 7 bases, with 20 bases left in between. Germline assignment: CDR1 LNHNV and CDR2 YYDKDF (reference sequence). There are 15 residues in the CDR3. CDR3 nucleotides: TGTGCCACCAGCCTTTCCGGGGACCTCCTTGGGACCCAGTACTTC. It encodes CATSLSGDLLGTQYF.

This clone was seen once. V and J are TRBV30 and TRBJ2-3; TRBD2 aligns across 10 bases. This CDR3 spans 14 amino acids. The germline V gene encodes CDR1 GTSNPN and CDR2 SVGIG (reference sequence). J was trimmed by 4 bases and V by 8 bases; bases with no gene match: 9. In nucleotides, the CDR3 is TGTGCCCTTGAAGCGGGGGGGCCGCCAGATACGCAGTATTTT. This gives the protein CALEAGGPPDTQYF.

The chain has TRBV7-9 and TRBJ1-1; D gene ambiguous. Germline CDR1 and CDR2: SEHNR and FQNEAQ (reference sequence). There are 14 residues in the CDR3. V was clipped by 2 bases and J by 3 bases, with 10 bases between them. CDR3 sequence (DNA): TGTGCCAGCAGCTTAATGGGCAGGCACACTGAAGCTTTCTTT. Translating gives CASSLMGRHTEAFF.

A word on this clone: The same CDR3 can be traced to other DNA sequences in this sample. The V and J genes are TRBV30 and TRBJ1-6; TRBD1 aligns across 10 bases. Germline trimming cut 3 bases from V and 0 bases from J; bases unmatched to any gene: 14. The CDR3 length is 20 residues. From germline, CDR1 is GTSNPN and CDR2 SVGIG (reference sequence). The CDR3 spells CAWRAGTGVFTSSYNSPLHF. In nucleotides, the CDR3 is TGTGCCTGGAGAGCCGGGACAGGGGTTTTTACAAGCTCCTATAATTCACCCCTCCACTTT.

This rearrangement joins TRBV7-2 to TRBJ2-7; D might be TRBD2 (6 bases). Germline CDR1 reads SGHTA; CDR2 reads FQGNSA. V lost 5 bases and J 6 bases, leaving 14 bases between the germline ends. The CDR3 sequence is 13 residues long. The CDR3 loop is CASSPSPGGEQYV. DNA for the CDR3: TGTGCCAGCAGCCCTAGCCCCGGGGGCGAGCAGTACGTC.